This is a list of T cell receptor beta chains from one sample in a study of blood T cell repertoires in COVID-19. The data were produced by immunoSEQ multiplex PCR, yet TCRdb's version contains in-frame clones alone and is incomplete. The sample holds tens of thousands of clones, 75% to 85% seen once. Sequencing input: peripheral blood. The receptors here all came from a man in his 60s with acute or convalescent COVID-19. CDR3s include the opening cysteine and the closing phenylalanine or tryptophan. D genes are given only for firm matches. Part of the rows lack a size; the others show once, few, many or a class for expanded clones.

abundance	d_gene	v_gene	j_gene	CDR3nt	CDR3aa
NA	TRBD2	TRBV11-2	TRBJ2-7	TGTGCCAGCAGCACGAACCCACTAGCGTGGGAGCAGTACTTC	CASSTNPLAWEQYF
NA	NA	TRBV5-4	TRBJ2-1	TGTGCCAGCAGCTCCTCCCTTAGCTCCTACAATGAGCAGTTCTTC	CASSSSLSSYNEQFF
NA	NA	TRBV18	TRBJ1-1	TGTGCCAGCTCACGACCAGGGCTAGGGGGAAGGAACACTGAAGCTTTCTTT	CASSRPGLGGRNTEAFF
NA	NA	TRBV5-8	TRBJ1-2	TGTGCCAGCAGCCTCCGACAGGATGGCTACACCTTC	CASSLRQDGYTF
NA	NA	TRBV6-5	TRBJ1-2	TGTGCCAGCAGTTATTACAGGGAAGGCTATGGCTACACCTTC	CASSYYREGYGYTF
NA	NA	TRBV27	TRBJ2-1	TGTGCCACCGGGCCCCGACAGGCCTGGAATGAGCAGTTCTTC	CATGPRQAWNEQFF
once	NA	TRBV6-5	TRBJ2-3	TGTGCCATCCAATTCGGACAGCTTAGCACAGATACGCAGTATTTT	CAIQFGQLSTDTQYF
NA	NA	TRBV3-1/TRBV3-2	TRBJ1-2	TGTGCCAGCAGCCGAAATTCAAACCCCCGGGGCTACACCTTC	CASSRNSNPRGYTF
NA	NA	TRBV6-2/TRBV6-3	TRBJ2-1	TGTGCCAGCAGTAATCCAACTGGGGGCTATTACTACAATGAGCAGTTCTTC	CASSNPTGGYYYNEQFF
NA	NA	TRBV27	TRBJ2-7	TGTGCCAGTGGCCGGGGTTCCTACGAGCAGTACTTC	CASGRGSYEQYF
NA	NA	TRBV6-5	TRBJ1-1	TGTGCCAGCAGCGGGGATCTCGATAACACTGAAGCTTTCTTT	CASSGDLDNTEAFF
NA	TRBD1	TRBV19	TRBJ2-2	TGTGCCAGCCGTAGGGACAGTTCCACCGGGGAGCTGTTTTTT	CASRRDSSTGELFF
few	TRBD1	TRBV18	TRBJ2-3	TGTGCCAGCTCACCAACAGGGGCAGATACGCAGTATTTT	CASSPTGADTQYF
NA	NA	TRBV7-9	TRBJ2-5	TGTGCCAGCAGCTTCTACAGGGTGGAGACCCAGTACTTC	CASSFYRVETQYF
NA	TRBD2	TRBV2	TRBJ2-1	TGTGCCAGCAGTGAACCCCTAGCGGCCCTCTACAATGAGCAGTTCTTC	CASSEPLAALYNEQFF
few	NA	TRBV4-2	TRBJ1-1	TGTGCCAGCAGCCAAGTGAGCTCGAACACTGAAGCTTTCTTT	CASSQVSSNTEAFF
NA	TRBD2	TRBV3-1/TRBV3-2	TRBJ2-1	TGTGCCAGCAGCCCAGGACTAGCGGGGGGGCGTGAGCAGTTCTTC	CASSPGLAGGREQFF
NA	TRBD1	TRBV6-5	TRBJ2-6	TGTGCCAGCAGTTCAACAGGGGTTGGGGCCAACGTCCTGACTTTC	CASSSTGVGANVLTF
NA	TRBD1	TRBV4-1	TRBJ1-2	TGCGCCAGCAGCAAGGGACAGAACTATGGCTACACCTTC	CASSKGQNYGYTF
NA	NA	TRBV11-3	TRBJ2-3	TGTGCCAGCAGCTTATACACAGATACGCAGTATTTT	CASSLYTDTQYF
NA	TRBD1	TRBV5-1	TRBJ1-4	TGCGCCAGCAGCTTGGGGGCAGGGGGAATTGAAAAACTGTTTTTT	CASSLGAGGIEKLFF
once	TRBD1	TRBV2	TRBJ1-3	TGTGCCAGCAGCCGACAGGGATCCGAGGGAAACACCATATATTTT	CASSRQGSEGNTIYF
few	NA	TRBV12-3/TRBV12-4	TRBJ1-2	TGTGCCGGACTGGACAGCGGCTATGGCTACACCTTC	CAGLDSGYGYTF
once	NA	TRBV12-3/TRBV12-4	TRBJ2-5	TGTGCCAGCAGTTTTGGCCGAGAGACCCAGTACTTC	CASSFGRETQYF
NA	NA	TRBV28	TRBJ2-2	TGTGCCAGCAGTTCCCAGGGAAGTCGAATCACCGGGGAGCTGTTTTTT	CASSSQGSRITGELFF
NA	NA	TRBV7-9	TRBJ1-2	TGTGCCAGCAGTTCCTGGGGAGGGATTAACTATGGCTACACCTTC	CASSSWGGINYGYTF
NA	NA	TRBV14	TRBJ2-3	TGTGCCAGCAGCGCTCGACAGGCGGGGGTTATCACAGATACGCAGTATTTT	CASSARQAGVITDTQYF
NA	NA	TRBV27	TRBJ1-5	TGTGCCAGCAGACCTCGAACGGGACACGTAAGCAATCAGCCCCAGCATTTT	CASRPRTGHVSNQPQHF
NA	TRBD1	TRBV19	TRBJ1-5	TGTGCCAGTAGTATAGTGGCGACAGGGACGATACACCTCAGGGCCCAGCATTTT	CASSIVATGTIHLRAQHF
NA	NA	TRBV6-5	TRBJ1-1	TGTGCCAGCAGTTCCAGGACCACAGGAGCTTTCTTT	CASSSRTTGAFF
NA	NA	TRBV27	TRBJ1-5	TGTGCCAGCAGCCGAAGCGGGTGGAAGGGGAATAATCAGCCCCAGCATTTT	CASSRSGWKGNNQPQHF
medium-sized	NA	TRBV19	TRBJ2-1	TGTGCCAGTAGTATTAGCGAGAGGGCTGAGCAGTTCTTC	CASSISERAEQFF
NA	TRBD1	TRBV11-1	TRBJ2-5	TGTGCCAGCAGTATGACAGGGAAAGAGACCCAGTACTTC	CASSMTGKETQYF
NA	NA	TRBV6-2/TRBV6-3	TRBJ2-3	TGTGCCAGCAGTGACTCCTCTACGCAGTATTTT	CASSDSSTQYF
once	NA	TRBV4-3	TRBJ1-5	TGCGCCAGCAGCCAAGACCCCAGGGTGGGTCAGCCCCAGCATTTT	CASSQDPRVGQPQHF
few	NA	TRBV7-2	TRBJ1-6	TGTGCCAGCAGCGAGGACAGACCTAAAACGTTTAATTCACCCCTCCACTTT	CASSEDRPKTFNSPLHF
NA	TRBD1	TRBV28	TRBJ1-4	TGTGCCAGCAGGACCGGGACAGGGAGCGAAAAACTGTTTTTT	CASRTGTGSEKLFF
NA	NA	TRBV18	TRBJ1-5	TGTGCCAGCTCACTGGACTCCGGGACAACCGGGCCCCAGCATTTT	CASSLDSGTTGPQHF
NA	NA	TRBV5-1	TRBJ1-5	TGCGCCAGCAGCTTGGGGGACATTGATCAGCCCCAGCATTTT	CASSLGDIDQPQHF
NA	NA	TRBV9	TRBJ1-2	TGTGCCAGCAGCGTTCAAGTGGGGGGGGACTATGGCTACACCTTC	CASSVQVGGDYGYTF
NA	TRBD1	TRBV11-3	TRBJ2-3	TGTGCCAGCAGCTCCGGGGGGACAGGGAACACAGATACGCAGTATTTT	CASSSGGTGNTDTQYF
NA	NA	TRBV11-3	TRBJ1-1	TGTGCCAGCAGCTTGCGGGAGGGGGACACTGAAGCTTTCTTT	CASSLREGDTEAFF
NA	NA	TRBV7-9	TRBJ1-4	TGTGCCAGCAGCCAGAGCGTTGAGGGCAAAGCAACTAATGAAAAACTGTTTTTT	CASSQSVEGKATNEKLFF
NA	NA	TRBV10-3	TRBJ1-2	TGTGCCATCAGTGAGAGTGGGGGCGCTAACTATGGCTACACCTTC	CAISESGGANYGYTF
NA	TRBD1	TRBV15	TRBJ2-4	TGTGCCACCAGCAGGCCACAGGGGGCACGTTCCAAAAACATTCAGTACTTC	CATSRPQGARSKNIQYF
NA	NA	TRBV5-4	TRBJ1-6	TGTGCCAGCAGCTTGACAAATTCACCCCTCCACTTT	CASSLTNSPLHF
NA	TRBD1	TRBV11-2	TRBJ2-2	TGTGCCAGCAGTAAGAGGGACAGGGTGAACACCGGGGAGCTGTTTTTT	CASSKRDRVNTGELFF
NA	NA	TRBV3-1/TRBV3-2	TRBJ2-5	TGTGCCAGCAGCCAAGTGCCTAGTAGGCCCCAAGAGACCCAGTACTTC	CASSQVPSRPQETQYF
once	NA	TRBV2	TRBJ1-5	TGTGCCAGCAGTCTCCATGAGGTGGTGGCGAGTCAGCCCCAGCATTTT	CASSLHEVVASQPQHF
NA	NA	TRBV27	TRBJ1-6	TGTGCCAGCAGTTTCTCGCAGGGCTGGAATTCACCCCTCCACTTT	CASSFSQGWNSPLHF
NA	NA	TRBV5-1	TRBJ1-3	TGCGCCAGCAGCTTGGCTCCGGGGGGCTCTGGAAACACCATATATTTT	CASSLAPGGSGNTIYF
NA	TRBD2	TRBV3-1/TRBV3-2	TRBJ2-2	TGTGCCAGCAGCCAAGATGTGTCTAGCGGGGGTGATGGCACCGGGGAGCTGTTTTTT	CASSQDVSSGGDGTGELFF
few	NA	TRBV11-2	TRBJ2-1	TGTGCCAGCAGCGCCCGACAGGTCATCTACAATGAGCAGTTCTTC	CASSARQVIYNEQFF